The 30 T cell receptor beta chains given below trace back to one sample, sequenced in a study of tumor and adjacent non-tumor tissue in lung cancer. TCRbeta libraries were built with three rounds of nested PCR, modified from ARM-PCR. Via MiXCR, TCRdb re-called the multiplex PCR reads, giving one row per CDR3 protein. The data show some 80,000 distinct CDR3 sequences, with 76% seen just once and almost 40% held by the top ten. No cell sorting was done before RNA was extracted from the tissue. This non-tumor lung sample came from over 3 cm beyond the tumor edge. The specimen was distant non-tumor lung tissue. All receptors come from a man in his 70s with non-small cell lung cancer.

To note about this clonotype: A single base separates this from a much larger clone, so it may be a read error. The chain carries TRBV6-6 and TRBJ2-3; possibly TRBD1 or TRBD2 for D (7 bases each). The CDR3 spans 17 residues. CDR1 is MNHNY and CDR2 is SVGAGI in the germline V gene (reference sequence). CDR3 DNA sequence: TGTGCCAGCAGCCAAACAATAGTCGGGGGGACAGTGGATATGCAGTATTTT. Translating gives CASSQTIVGGTVDMQYF.

Turning to this clonotype: A junction end diverges from the germline sequence, so it may reflect a read error. The chain uses TRBV11-2 and TRBJ1-1, with 7 bases lining up with TRBD1. Germline loops: CDR1 SGHAT, CDR2 FQNNGV. This CDR3 is built from 20 residues. The CDR3 reads CASSLTGLSLGDLLNTEPFF. The CDR3 DNA reads as TGTGCCAGCAGTTTGACAGGGTTGAGCCTTGGGGATTTATTGAACACTGAACCTTTCTTT.

Points on this clonotype: This may arise from a read error, as a much more abundant clone is one base away. The chain is built from TRBV6-5 and TRBJ2-6; the D gene is possibly TRBD1 (6 bases). Germline CDR1 and CDR2: MNHEY and SVGAGI. The CDR3 consists of 18 residues. CDR3 sequence: CASSQQGGAGSGANVPTF. In DNA form, the CDR3 reads TGTGCCAGCAGCCAGCAAGGGGGAGCCGGCTCTGGGGCCAACGTCCCGACTTTC.

Of note for this clonotype: At one end the junction does not follow the germline gene, possibly because of a read error. The chain couples TRBV6-2 or TRBV6-3 to TRBJ2-1, with 14 nucleotides matching TRBD2. CDR3 length: 19 residues. Germline-derived CDR1 and CDR2 are MNHEY and SVGEGT. Written as DNA, the CDR3 is TGTGCCAACAGTTATGGGACTAGCGGGAGTGGACGTGGGTATAATGAGCAGTTCTTC. Translation: CANSYGTSGSGRGYNEQFF.

With respect to this clonotype: One end of the junction fails to match germline, which may point to a read error. This rearrangement joins TRBV11-2 to TRBJ1-5, with TRBD1 as a possible D gene (6 bases). This CDR3 comprises 14 residues. Germline V CDR1 and CDR2: SGHAT, FQNNGV. CDR3 DNA: TGTGCCAGCAGCTTAAATGGGACAAATCCGCCCCAGCATTTT. Translating gives CASSLNGTNPPQHF.

As for this clonotype: The CDR3 does not end in the conserved phenylalanine or tryptophan, so this is likely a read error. The DNA is omitted, as the CDR3 cannot be located on it reliably, and the CDR3 follows TCRdb's listing. The CDR3: CDSSTRQGTNTEVFL. The chain recombines TRBV6-2 or TRBV6-3 with TRBJ1-1; the table's TRBD1 call for D was not verified on the DNA. Germline V CDR1 and CDR2: MNHEY, SVGEGT. 15 amino acids form the CDR3, both terminal residues included.

V usage is TRBV28 and J usage is TRBJ1-5; 9 bases map to TRBD1. The ends lost 6 bases at V and 1 base at J; junction bases unmatched: 4. The CDR3 sequence is 15 residues long. Germline CDR1 is MDHEN and CDR2 is SYDVKM. CDR3 sequence: CASRPGTGSNQPQHF. The CDR3 DNA follows: TGTGCCAGCAGACCTGGGACAGGGAGCAATCAGCCCCAGCATTTT.

A remark on this clonotype: The CDR3 carries no conserved terminal phenylalanine or tryptophan, so it likely arises from a read error. The DNA of the CDR3 is TGTGCCAGCTCACCGGTGACAGAAAATATTCAGTACCTC. Amino acid sequence: CASSPVTENIQYL. V usage is TRBV18 and J usage is TRBJ2-4; D perhaps matches TRBD1 (5 bases). Germline CDR1 reads KGHSH; CDR2 reads LQKENI. The CDR3 totals 13 residues.

The chain links TRBV11-2 to TRBJ2-5, with D maybe TRBD2 (5 bases). Trimming cost V 5 bases and J 13 bases, with 26 bases left between them. The CDR3 runs to 15 residues. Germline CDR1 SGHAT, CDR2 FQNNGV. Here the CDR3 reads CASSPGIVGQESRYF. CDR3 sequence (DNA): TGTGCCAGCAGCCCGGGGATAGTTGGGCAAGAGTCCCGGTACTTC.

Comment on this clonotype: The missing conserved phenylalanine or tryptophan at the end of this CDR3 makes a read error likely. DNA for the CDR3: TGTGCCAGCAGCTCTACGATAGATACGCAGTATTTG. As protein: CASSSTIDTQYL. This rearrangement joins TRBV5-5 to TRBJ2-3; D uncertain. The germline V gene encodes CDR1 SGHKS and CDR2 YYEKEE (reference sequence). Trimming removed 3 bases from V and 5 bases from J, with 7 bases in between. This CDR3 comprises 12 residues.

The V and J genes are TRBV11-1 and TRBJ2-1; D possibly corresponds to TRBD2 (6 bases). Looked up from germline, CDR1 is SGHAT and CDR2 is FQDESV (reference sequence). Trimming pared 4 bases from V and 11 bases from J, leaving 15 bases between. The length of the CDR3 is 13 residues. CDR3 sequence (DNA): TGTGCCAGCAGCTCGGGAGTTGGTAATAAGCAGTTCTTC. As protein: CASSSGVGNKQFF.

As concerns this clonotype: Since a much larger clone is just one base distant, this may be a read error. The rearrangement uses TRBV7-6 and TRBJ2-1; 7 bases agree with TRBD2. There are 16 residues in the CDR3. Germline-derived CDR1 and CDR2 are SGHVS and FNYEAQ. The CDR3 is CASSLQAGSMYKEQFF. CDR3 DNA sequence: TGTGCCAGCAGCTTACAAGCGGGATCGATGTACAAAGAGCAGTTCTTC.

To note about this clonotype: One end of the junction fails to match germline, which may point to a read error. This sequence joins TRBV7-9 and TRBJ1-1; D is uncertain. There are 14 residues in the CDR3. Germline V gene data show CDR1 as SEHNR and CDR2 as FQNEAQ (reference sequence). Here the CDR3 DNA reads TGTGCCAGCAGCTTGACGGCCCTGAACATTGAAGCTTTCTTT. Translated, it gives CASSLTALNIEAFF.

This chain joins TRBV6-5 and TRBJ2-1; the D is unclear. This CDR3 is 11 amino acids long. Germline V gene sequence: CDR1 MNHEY, CDR2 SVGAGI. The V and J ends lost 10 bases and 7 bases respectively, with 11 bases between them. The CDR3, as DNA: TGTGCCAACATTACCAGGAATGAGCAGTTCTTC. Amino acids: CANITRNEQFF.

A remark on this clonotype: The conserved phenylalanine or tryptophan normally closing the CDR3 is absent here, so this likely arose from a read error. The DNA is omitted, as the CDR3 cannot be located on it reliably, and the CDR3 follows TCRdb's listing. The chain's CDR3 is CASSLSAGELFS. The V and J genes are TRBV11-3 and TRBJ2-2. The CDR3 has 12 amino acids, counting both end residues. Germline CDR1 SGHNT, CDR2 YENEEA.

Comment on this clonotype: This sequence may be a read error, since a much larger clone differs from it by one base. The chain recombines TRBV28 with TRBJ2-7; D perhaps matches TRBD1 (5 bases). Germline V CDR1 and CDR2: MDHEN, SYDVKM. The CDR3 extends over 12 amino acids. The CDR3 loop reads CPSSSDNYEQYF. CDR3 nucleotides: TGTCCCAGCAGTTCGGACAACTACGAGCAGTACTTC.

With regard to this clonotype: In this CDR3 the conserved last residue, phenylalanine or tryptophan, is missing, so a read error is likely. The gene calls are TRBV11-3 and TRBJ2-3, with 12 bases identical to TRBD2. This CDR3 is built from 17 residues. Germline CDR1 is SGHNT and CDR2 is YENEEA. As DNA, the CDR3 is TGTCCCAGCAGCCTAAGGGGGTCTAGCGGGAGGGCGAATACGCAGTATTCT. Translated: CPSSLRGSSGRANTQYS.

About this clonotype: Given a much more abundant clone one base away, this may be a read error. V gene TRBV28 combines with J gene TRBJ2-1, with 7 bases fitting TRBD1. This CDR3 has 11 residues. CDR1 and CDR2 (germline): MDHEN, SYDVKM. DNA for the CDR3: TGTGCCTGCAGAGACAGGGTTGAGCAGTTCTTC. It codes for CACRDRVEQFF.

This clonotype was found once. The junction shows a germline mismatch at one end, possibly a read error. The chain combines TRBV11-2 with TRBJ1-1; D not certain. Germline values: CDR1 SGHAT, CDR2 FQNNGV. The CDR3 contains 15 residues. The CDR3 protein is CAGSFANSRHTEDFF. The CDR3 region has the DNA TGTGCCGGCAGCTTCGCCAATTCAAGGCACACTGAAGATTTCTTT.

A note on this clonotype: Mismatch with germline at one junction end may stem from a read error. The chain combines TRBV6-6 with TRBJ2-3; 14 bases match TRBD2. The CDR3 runs to 19 residues. Germline V gene lookup returns CDR1 MNHNY and CDR2 SVGAGI (reference sequence). Here the CDR3 DNA reads TGTGACAGCAGTTCAACCGGGACTAGCGGGAGAGGTGGAACAGATACGCAGTATTTT. Amino acids: CDSSSTGTSGRGGTDTQYF.

As to this clonotype: A clone one base away is much larger, so this may be a read error. V is TRBV6-6 and J is TRBJ2-7, with D tentatively TRBD2 (5 bases). The CDR3 sequence is 13 residues long. Germline CDR1 and CDR2: MNHNY and SVGAGI (reference sequence). The CDR3 sequence: CSSSYGGSYEQYF. The CDR3 region has the DNA TGTTCCAGCAGTTACGGCGGGTCCTACGAGCAGTACTTC.

The chain couples TRBV29-1 to TRBJ2-1; TRBD1 agrees at 8 bases. V lost 8 bases and J lost 7; bases outside the gene matches: 7. CDR1 and CDR2 from the germline V gene are SQVTM and ANQGSEA. This CDR3 is built from 12 residues. The CDR3 region has the DNA TGCAGCATTGTAAGACAGGGGAATGAGCAGTTCTTC. Residues: CSIVRQGNEQFF.

For this clonotype: This could be a read error, since a much larger clone is one nucleotide away. The rearrangement links TRBV5-4 to TRBJ2-3; 8 bases match TRBD2. Germline loops: CDR1 SGHNT, CDR2 YYREEE (reference sequence). This CDR3 has 15 amino acids. V was clipped by 4 bases and J by 5 bases; unmatched bases: 9. The CDR3 DNA reads TGTGCCAGCAGCGCCGATCGGACTAGCCAAGATACGCAGTATTTT. Translation: CASSADRTSQDTQYF.

Details on this clonotype: A much larger clone differs by one base, so this may be a read error. This sequence joins TRBV20-1 and TRBJ1-6; tentatively, D is TRBD1 (5 bases). The CDR3 covers 15 residues. Germline V gene data show CDR1 as DFQATT and CDR2 as SNEGSKA (reference sequence). V lost 4 bases and J lost 7, with 17 bases in between. The CDR3 is CSAKDPQGGNSPLHF. In DNA form, the CDR3 reads TGCAGTGCTAAAGACCCCCAGGGCGGGAATTCACCCCTCCACTTT.

This clonotype has a handful of counts. Possible read error: a much larger clone is one base away. This sequence joins TRBV5-5 and TRBJ1-1; TRBD1 is a possible D gene (5 bases). CDR3 length equals 14 residues. Germline V lookup: CDR1 SGHKS, CDR2 YYEKEE (reference sequence). Trimming removed 0 bases at V and 7 bases at J, with 13 bases between. CDR3: CASSLAGPGIEAFF. CDR3 bases: TGTGCCAGCAGCTTGGCAGGGCCGGGCATTGAAGCTTTCTTT.

With respect to this clonotype: Here the CDR3 omits its conserved ending phenylalanine or tryptophan, so a read error is the likely source. This rearrangement joins TRBV4-3 to TRBJ2-4; D is unclear. The CDR3 contains 14 residues. CDR1 and CDR2 (germline): LGHNA, YSLEER. CDR3 DNA sequence: TGCGTCAGCAGCCAGTCAGGAGCCAAAAACATTCAGTACTTG. Its protein product is CVSSQSGAKNIQYL.

Details on this clonotype: The missing conserved phenylalanine or tryptophan at the end of this CDR3 makes a read error likely. It is unclear where the CDR3 begins or ends on the DNA, so no DNA is shown, and the CDR3 is as TCRdb lists it. The rearrangement joins TRBV4-1 to TRBJ2-2; the table's D gene call, TRBD2, was not cross checked with the DNA. The CDR3 spans 19 amino acids, including both terminal residues. Germline CDR1 MGHRA, CDR2 YSYEKL. CDR3 residues: CASSQVSFWAGSVTGKLLS.

With regard to this clonotype: The CDR3 end shows no conserved phenylalanine or tryptophan, and so a read error is likely. This chain links TRBV6-1 with TRBJ2-1; no clear D. This CDR3 has 10 amino acids. CDR1 is MNHNS, CDR2 SASEGT, per germline. The CDR3 is CASSYNKQFL. The DNA of the CDR3 is TGTGCCAGCAGTTACAATAAGCAGTTCCTC.

V and J are TRBV18 and TRBJ2-6, with 8 nucleotides matching TRBD1. CDR1 and CDR2 from the germline V gene are KGHSH and LQKENI. This CDR3 has 18 amino acids. V trimming: 3 bases; J trimming: 0 bases; junction bases outside the gene matches: 7. CDR3 amino acids: CASSPKAGGSSGANVLTF. The CDR3 DNA reads TGTGCCAGCTCACCGAAGGCAGGGGGCTCCTCTGGGGCCAACGTCCTGACTTTC.

This clonotype was seen a few times. The conserved closing phenylalanine or tryptophan is absent in this CDR3, likely reflecting a read error. The J gene is TRBJ1-1, the V gene TRBV6-2 or TRBV6-3; tentative D call: TRBD1 (6 bases). Germline V lookup: CDR1 MNHEY, CDR2 SVGEGT. This CDR3 contains 15 residues. CDR3 nucleotide sequence: TGTGCCAGCAATTTTGGACAGATCGGGAACACAGAAGCTTTCTCT. It codes for CASNFGQIGNTEAFS.